Below are 6 T cell receptor beta chains sequenced from a single sample in a study of T cells in Graves' hyperthyroidism and ophthalmopathy. Amplification targeted TCR beta CDR3 regions from RNA transcripts. HTBI primers drove first-round RT-PCR of the TCR CDR3. TCRdb redid the calling of the multiplex PCR reads with MiXCR, one entry per CDR3 protein. The repertoire includes about 680,000 distinct CDR3 sequences, roughly a third of them detected once, and about a third sits in the top ten. The sequenced material came from blood. The receptors come from a woman aged 35 to 49 with Graves' hyperthyroidism.

This clonotype was picked up a small number of times. In nucleotides, the CDR3 is TGCAGTGCTAGTGATTGGGGACAGGGGGCAGAAGAGCAGTACTTC. Its translation: CSASDWGQGAEEQYF. The rearrangement uses TRBV20-1 and TRBJ2-7, with 12 bases aligning to TRBD1. Germline V gene lookup returns CDR1 DFQATT and CDR2 SNEGSKA (reference sequence). Trimming took 3 bases from V and 7 from J; bases not matched to a gene: 10. The CDR3 runs 15 residues.

Only a few counts were recorded for this clonotype. J is TRBJ1-1 and V is TRBV25-1; tentative D call: TRBD1 (5 bases). CDR1 and CDR2 (germline): MGHDK, SYGVNS. The CDR3 covers 13 residues. Trimming left V 1 base short and J 8 bases short, with 11 bases between. CDR3 sequence (DNA): TGTGCCAGCAGTGAATCTGGGGCGTGCGAAGCTTTCTTT. It yields the protein CASSESGACEAFF.

V gene TRBV20-1 combines with J gene TRBJ2-3; 10 bases align to TRBD2. CDR1 is DFQATT, CDR2 SNEGSKA, per germline (reference sequence). CDR3 length equals 15 residues. The V gene end was trimmed by 0 bases and the J gene end by 5 bases; junction bases not matched to a gene: 5. CDR3 bases: TGCAGTGCTAGAGATCTGAGCGGGAGGGAAGATACGCAGTATTTT. This encodes CSARDLSGREDTQYF.

There are a few counts of this clonotype. The V gene is TRBV5-1, the J gene TRBJ1-2; D not resolved. CDR3 length equals 13 residues. V was clipped by 5 bases and J by 7 bases, with 15 bases between them. In germline, CDR1 is SGHRS, CDR2 YFSETQ. The CDR3 DNA reads TGCGCCAGCAGGTCCTCGGTGTCAAGTGGCTACACCTTC. Its protein product is CASRSSVSSGYTF.

The genes are TRBV12-3 or TRBV12-4 and TRBJ2-7; the D is unclear. Between the trimmed V and J ends, which lost 2 bases and 3 bases, there was a span of 11 bases. The CDR3 is made up of 14 amino acids. The DNA of the CDR3 is TGTGCCAGCAGTTTAAGCGACAACGACTACGAGCAGTACTTC. This gives the protein CASSLSDNDYEQYF.

This clonotype was detected only a few times. The rearrangement uses TRBV20-1 and TRBJ1-4; unclear D gene. V lost 0 bases, J lost 1 base, and 6 bases lay in between. The CDR3 runs 14 residues. In germline, CDR1 is DFQATT, CDR2 SNEGSKA (reference sequence). This CDR3 reads CSARDPRTNEKLFF. CDR3 bases: TGCAGTGCTAGAGATCCCAGAACTAATGAAAAACTGTTTTTT.